This TCR beta chain was profiled in a study of response to subunit inactivated influenza vaccine. Overall study results and limits: The study's authors posited that every seasonal influenza vaccination enlists few new T cells.

TCRdb called the RT-PCR reads again in MiXCR, with one record for every CDR3 protein. The repertoire holds 650,000 to 800,000 distinct CDR3 sequences, around 20% seen once, with roughly a tenth in the top ten. With regard to this clonotype: Antigen specificity is unknown.

The CDR3 totals 14 residues. Germline V lookup: CDR1 KGHSH, CDR2 LQKENI. V dropped 3 bases and J dropped 3 bases, with 9 bases sitting between them. Sequences were derived from PBMCs from blood, sampled roughly 5 days after vaccination. V is TRBV18 and J is TRBJ1-3; TRBD1 is a possible D gene (5 bases). This receptor was identified in a man in his forties or fifties who received an inactivated influenza vaccine. CDR3 DNA sequence: TGTGCCAGCTCACCGACAGATCTTGGAAACACCATATATTTT. As protein: CASSPTDLGNTIYF.